The 6 T cell receptor beta chains below come from one sample, sequenced in a study of T cells in Graves' hyperthyroidism and ophthalmopathy. Regions amplified from RNA transcripts were the TCR beta CDR3 regions. The study used the HTBI primer set for a first-round RT-PCR of the TCR CDR3. TCRdb processed the multiplex PCR reads anew with MiXCR; each CDR3 protein has one entry. This table has 350,000 or so distinct CDR3 sequences, 15% to 20% appearing once. The sequencing sample was made of blood. The source is a woman aged 40-49 years with Graves' ophthalmopathy.

At least ten counts were recorded for this clonotype. One junction end does not reproduce the germline sequence, and a read error may be involved. The CDR3 loop is CSVEVQGRDTEAFF. The CDR3 DNA reads TGCAGCGTGGAAGTTCAGGGGAGGGACACTGAAGCTTTCTTT. The chain uses TRBV29-1 and TRBJ1-1; possible D gene TRBD1, 6 bases. Germline V gene data show CDR1 as SQVTM and CDR2 as ANQGSEA. The CDR3 totals 14 residues.

This clonotype was seen many times. The chain employs TRBV20-1 and TRBJ1-5; possible D gene TRBD1, 5 bases. The CDR3 covers 16 residues. V lost 5 bases and J lost 6, with 23 bases in between. Germline V gene data show CDR1 as DFQATT and CDR2 as SNEGSKA (reference sequence). The CDR3 bases are TGCAGTGCTCAAGGAGTTTTTCAGGGAGACAGTCAGCCCCAGCATTTT. This gives the protein CSAQGVFQGDSQPQHF.

This clonotype was detected ten times or more. V is TRBV19 and J is TRBJ1-5; D might be TRBD1 (6 bases). Germline V CDR1 and CDR2: LNHDA, SQIVND (reference sequence). The germline V and J ends were trimmed by 6 bases and 1 base, with 16 bases remaining between them. The CDR3 consists of 16 residues. The CDR3 spells CASRHLQGISNQPQHF. CDR3 sequence (DNA): TGTGCCAGTAGGCACCTACAGGGAATAAGCAATCAGCCCCAGCATTTT. Filled out from reference TRBV19 and TRBJ1-5, the complete variable domain reads DGGITQSPKYLFRKEGQNVTLSCEQNLNHDAMYWYRQDPGQGLRLIYYSQIVNDFQKGDIAEGYSVSREKKESFPLTVTSAQKNPTAFYLCASRHLQGISNQPQHFGDGTRLSIL.

On this clonotype itself: A much larger clonotype is one base distant, so this may be a read error. This sequence joins TRBV27 and TRBJ2-1; 12 nucleotides align to TRBD1. Germline V gene data show CDR1 as MNHEY and CDR2 as SMNVEV (reference sequence). The CDR3 has 15 residues. The CDR3 sequence is CASSSGQGAINERFF. CDR3 nucleotide sequence: TGTGCCAGCAGTTCGGGACAGGGGGCTATAAATGAGCGGTTCTTC.

Many counts were recorded for this clonotype. A much bigger clone sits one base away, suggesting this may be a read error. The chain carries TRBV19 and TRBJ1-5, with D maybe TRBD1 (6 bases). The CDR3 is 15 residues long. CDR1 and CDR2 (germline): LNHDA, SQIVND (reference sequence). V gave up 7 bases and J gave up 2 bases, with 15 bases separating them. CDR3 residues: CASTLGAGGNQPQHF. CDR3 coding DNA: TGTGCCAGTACCCTCGGGGCAGGGGGCAATCAGCCCCAGCATTTT.

Ten or more counts support this clonotype. The chain employs TRBV29-1 and TRBJ2-5, with 9 bases aligning to TRBD2. Germline V CDR1 and CDR2: SQVTM, ANQGSEA. The trim removed 8 bases at V and 4 bases at J, leaving 5 bases unmatched. This CDR3 is built from 12 residues. The CDR3 loop is CSTQLAGETQYF. Written as DNA, the CDR3 is TGCAGCACCCAACTAGCGGGAGAGACCCAGTACTTC.